This T cell receptor beta chain comes out of a study of blood T cell repertoires in COVID-19. Study summary: Italy, Spain and the United States were the sources of the convalescent and acute COVID-19 samples. PBMCs, B-cell-depleted T cells, or T cells provided the cDNA or gDNA that made up the material.

Original handling: It was from reference gene primer amplification that nucleated cell counts were estimated. Some clones are missing from TCRdb's copy, which holds only in-frame ones; the method was immunoSEQ multiplex PCR. The V and J calls and clone size are taken from that table; D and trimming were inferred from the DNA. The sample records 100,000 to 120,000 clones, 55% to 75% being singletons. Germline CDR1 is SNHLY and CDR2 is FYNNEI. The CDR3 totals 14 residues. V lost 11 bases and J lost 4; bases outside the gene matches: 8. The chain carries TRBV2 and TRBJ2-1; 10 bases match TRBD2. Material: peripheral blood. This sequence originates from a woman in her thirties or forties with acute or convalescent COVID-19. The DNA for the CDR3 is TGTGCCGTTATAAGACTAGCGGGTTACAATGAGCAGTTCTTC. It encodes CAVIRLAGYNEQFF.